Below are 5 T cell receptor beta chains sequenced from a single sample in a study of cytomegalovirus exposure and HLA in healthy donors. Primers for the PCR totalled 60 Vbeta and 13 Jbeta. Here immunoSEQ multiplex PCR was the method, and the copy in TCRdb shows in-frame clones only, minus some. The repertoire includes 150,000 to 200,000 clones, about 83% of them detected once, and 4.5% to 5.5% sits in the top ten. The source material was PBMCs. These receptors all stem from a girl under 18 in good health and CMV-seropositive.

J is TRBJ2-5 and V is TRBV9; 9 bases agree with TRBD2. Looked up from germline, CDR1 is SGDLS and CDR2 is YYNGEE. With V trimmed by 0 bases and J by 5 bases, 5 bases remained unmatched. CDR3 length equals 15 residues. CDR3 sequence reads: CASSVGNSGGETQYF. The CDR3 DNA is TGTGCCAGCAGCGTAGGGAATAGCGGGGGTGAGACCCAGTACTTC.

The chain carries TRBV6-5 and TRBJ1-2, with D possibly being TRBD1 (6 bases). Germline V gene lookup returns CDR1 MNHEY and CDR2 SVGAGI. The CDR3 is 15 amino acids. V lost 4 bases, J lost 8 bases, and 20 bases lay in between. The CDR3 loop is CASSLGQLNSGGYTF. CDR3 DNA: TGTGCCAGCAGTTTGGGACAACTCAACTCTGGAGGCTACACCTTC.

The gene calls are TRBV11-3 and TRBJ2-7; D gene ambiguous. Germline V CDR1 and CDR2: SGHNT, YENEEA. V was shortened by 1 base and J by 1 base, with 8 bases between the two germline ends. CDR3 length equals 14 residues. The DNA of the CDR3 is TGTGCCAGCAGCTTAGTCGGGTCATCCTACGAGCAGTACTTC. Amino acid sequence: CASSLVGSSYEQYF.

The CDR3 protein is CASSVVTGTEAFF. CDR3 DNA sequence: TGTGCCAGCAGCGTAGTAACAGGGACTGAAGCTTTCTTT. The chain uses TRBV9 and TRBJ1-1; a possible D gene is TRBD1 (6 bases). Germline V lookup: CDR1 SGDLS, CDR2 YYNGEE. Trimming took 0 bases from V and 5 from J, leaving 8 bases between them. The CDR3 extends over 13 amino acids.

The rearrangement joins TRBV9 to TRBJ2-7; maybe TRBD1 (6 bases). Trimming shortened V by 4 bases and J by 7 bases, and 12 bases separated the two germline ends. This CDR3 contains 12 residues. Germline V gene lookup returns CDR1 SGDLS and CDR2 YYNGEE. In DNA, the CDR3 is TGTGCCAGCAGCCCCGGGACACAAGAGCAGTACTTC. Translation: CASSPGTQEQYF. Full variable domain (rest looked up from reference TRBV9 and TRBJ2-7): DSGVTQTPKHLITATGQRVTLRCSPRSGDLSVYWYQQSLDQGLQFLIQYYNGEERAKGNILERFSAQQFPDLHSELNLSSLELGDSALYFCASSPGTQEQYFGPGTRLTVT.